This TCR beta chain comes out of a study of early T cells in non-severe SARS-CoV-2 infection. Separate cDNA molecules each had unique molecular identifiers attached to them. MiXCR, applied by TCRdb to the 5' RACE reads, yields one record per CDR3 protein. The data show 36,000 or so distinct CDR3 sequences, about 3.9% seen once. In this sample, this clonotype turned up many times. This CDR3 comprises 14 residues. V was pared by 3 bases and J by 6 bases, with 12 bases between. V is TRBV12-3 or TRBV12-4 and J is TRBJ1-5; tentatively, D is TRBD1 (5 bases). Sequencing was carried out using whole blood. This sequence originates from an adult who was a healthcare worker with PCR-confirmed SARS-CoV-2 infection or an uninfected control (not recorded which). CDR3 region: CASSFEGQGQPQHF. The CDR3 nucleotides read TGTGCCAGCAGTTTTGAGGGGCAAGGTCAGCCCCAGCATTTT.